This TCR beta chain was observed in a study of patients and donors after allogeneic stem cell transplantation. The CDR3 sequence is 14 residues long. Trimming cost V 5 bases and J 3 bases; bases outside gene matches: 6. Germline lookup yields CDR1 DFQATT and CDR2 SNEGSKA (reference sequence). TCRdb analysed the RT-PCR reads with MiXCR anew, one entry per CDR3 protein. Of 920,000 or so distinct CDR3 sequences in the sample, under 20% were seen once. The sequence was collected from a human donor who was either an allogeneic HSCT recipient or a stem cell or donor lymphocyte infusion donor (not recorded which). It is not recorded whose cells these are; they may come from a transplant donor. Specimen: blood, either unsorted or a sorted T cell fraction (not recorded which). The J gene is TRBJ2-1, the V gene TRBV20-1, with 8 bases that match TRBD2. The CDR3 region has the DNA TGCAGTGCTGATACTAGCGGAGTCTACAATGAGCAGTTCTTC. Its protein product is CSADTSGVYNEQFF.